The rows below give T cell receptor beta chains drawn from one sample of a study of PD-L1 blockade in urothelial cancer. The repertoire was sequenced with immunoSEQ multiplex PCR; TCRdb's copy has only in-frame clones and lacks some. The sample consists of tens of thousands of clones, approximately 80% of them appearing once. The sample here was PBMCs, taken around atezolizumab (anti-PD-L1) treatment. These receptors were collected from a man in his 70s with urothelial cancer. The CDR3 runs from the conserved cysteine through the conserved F or W. Fields, in order: J gene, clone size, D gene, V gene, CDR3 protein, CDR3 DNA. D genes are given only for firm matches. Size values are once, few and many counts, or a class for expanded clones, and some rows have none.

TRBJ2-2	-	TRBD2	TRBV5-5	CASSLGRGGLTGELFF	TGTGCCAGCAGCTTGGGCCGGGGGGGCCTCACCGGGGAGCTGTTTTTT
TRBJ1-2	-	TRBD1	TRBV4-3	CASSRDRGWSGYTF	TGCGCCAGCAGCCGGGACAGGGGATGGTCTGGCTACACCTTC
TRBJ2-6	-	-	TRBV19	CASTPGVNPGANVLTF	TGTGCCAGTACCCCGGGGGTTAACCCTGGGGCCAACGTCCTGACTTTC
TRBJ1-1	-	-	TRBV5-1	CASRMVGGSLNTEAFF	TGCGCCAGCAGGATGGTAGGGGGATCCCTGAACACTGAAGCTTTCTTT
TRBJ2-2	once	-	TRBV7-2	CASSVSSNTGELFF	TGTGCCAGCAGCGTCTCTTCGAACACCGGGGAGCTGTTTTTT
TRBJ1-6	few	-	TRBV27	CASSLRGENNSPLHF	TGTGCCAGCAGTTTAAGGGGCGAAAATAATTCACCCCTCCACTTT
TRBJ1-5	-	-	TRBV6-1	CASSQGGAGQPQHF	TGTGCCAGCTCCCAAGGGGGGGCAGGGCAGCCCCAGCATTTT
TRBJ2-7	-	TRBD2	TRBV28	CASSVSPGLGAQSYEQYF	TGTGCCAGCAGCGTTTCACCGGGACTAGGGGCCCAATCCTACGAGCAGTACTTC
TRBJ2-5	-	-	TRBV7-3	CASSFEISGTQYF	TGTGCCAGCAGCTTCGAGATATCGGGGACCCAGTACTTC
TRBJ2-7	-	TRBD1	TRBV9	CASSPRGYTYEQYF	TGTGCCAGCAGCCCCAGGGGGTACACCTACGAGCAGTACTTC
TRBJ1-1	-	TRBD1	TRBV2	CASMGSRGLNTEAFF	TGTGCCAGCATGGGAAGCAGGGGGCTGAACACTGAAGCTTTCTTT
TRBJ1-1	few	-	TRBV27	CASSLRGLWGTEAFF	TGTGCCAGCAGTTTACGGGGTCTCTGGGGCACTGAAGCTTTCTTT
TRBJ2-3	-	-	TRBV29-1	CSVISSRGTDTQYF	TGCAGCGTTATAAGTTCAAGGGGGACAGATACGCAGTATTTT
TRBJ2-2	-	TRBD1	TRBV19	CASSLFGQGYTGELFF	TGTGCCAGTAGTCTTTTCGGACAGGGCTACACCGGGGAGCTGTTTTTT
TRBJ2-1	-	TRBD2	TRBV7-2	CASRQDSGGSYNEQFF	TGTGCCAGCAGACAAGACAGCGGGGGGTCTTACAATGAGCAGTTCTTC
TRBJ1-2	-	-	TRBV5-1	CASSQTPGLSYGYTF	TGCGCCAGCAGCCAAACGCCGGGACTGAGTTATGGCTACACCTTC
TRBJ1-5	few	TRBD1	TRBV6-4	CASIDRDGQPQHF	TGTGCCAGCATCGACAGGGACGGTCAGCCCCAGCATTTT
TRBJ2-3	-	-	TRBV18	CASSPTLSTDTQYF	TGTGCCAGCTCACCAACTCTCAGCACAGATACGCAGTATTTT
TRBJ2-1	-	TRBD2	TRBV5-4	CASSQILADYNEQFF	TGTGCCAGCAGCCAAATACTAGCGGACTACAATGAGCAGTTCTTC
TRBJ1-4	-	-	TRBV28	CASSAETGFSNEKLFF	TGTGCCAGCAGCGCCGAAACAGGGTTTTCTAATGAAAAACTGTTTTTT
TRBJ1-1	few	TRBD1	TRBV5-1	CASSLGLGQGNTEAFF	TGCGCCAGCAGCTTGGGTCTAGGACAGGGGAACACTGAAGCTTTCTTT
TRBJ2-3	-	TRBD2	TRBV28	CASSFSPGLAQATQYF	TGTGCCAGCAGTTTCTCGCCGGGACTAGCGCAGGCTACGCAGTATTTT
TRBJ1-3	few	-	TRBV28	CASSRKLSSGNTIYF	TGTGCCAGCAGCCGTAAACTTAGCTCTGGAAACACCATATATTTT
TRBJ1-2	-	-	TRBV5-1	CASYHPYNGYTF	TGCGCCAGCTACCACCCGTACAATGGCTACACCTTC
TRBJ1-2	-	-	TRBV7-2	CASSLPPGYGYTF	TGTGCCAGCAGCTTACCCCCAGGCTATGGCTACACCTTC
TRBJ1-2	-	-	TRBV28	CASSSGDYGYTF	TGTGCCAGCAGTTCGGGGGACTATGGCTACACCTTC
TRBJ2-5	few	TRBD2	TRBV2	CASNRGGRETQYF	TGTGCCAGCAACCGGGGGGGCAGGGAGACCCAGTACTTC
TRBJ1-1	-	-	TRBV27	CASSLSPRGTEAFF	TGTGCCAGCAGTTTAAGTCCTAGAGGAACTGAAGCTTTCTTT
TRBJ2-7	few	TRBD1	TRBV4-3	CASSREPGQGAGVQYF	TGCGCCAGCAGCCGCGAACCGGGACAGGGGGCAGGAGTGCAGTACTTC
TRBJ2-7	-	TRBD2	TRBV27	CASSPGTRAYEQYF	TGTGCCAGCAGTCCTGGGACTAGGGCCTACGAGCAGTACTTC
TRBJ1-5	-	-	TRBV18	CATSGGVGDQPQHF	TGTGCCACCTCGGGGGGGGTAGGTGATCAGCCCCAGCATTTT
TRBJ2-3	-	TRBD2	TRBV4-2	CASSQDNLAGTDTQYF	TGTGCCAGCAGCCAAGATAATCTAGCGGGTACAGATACGCAGTATTTT
TRBJ1-5	-	-	TRBV4-3	CASSQDRGSNQPQHF	TGCGCCAGCAGCCAAGACAGGGGAAGCAATCAGCCCCAGCATTTT
TRBJ2-5	-	TRBD1	TRBV4-1	CASSQVGPGDSQETQYF	TGCGCCAGCAGCCAAGTGGGGCCCGGGGACAGCCAAGAGACCCAGTACTTC
TRBJ1-1	-	TRBD1	TRBV5-1	CASSARTGPTTEAFF	TGCGCCAGCAGCGCGAGGACAGGGCCTACCACTGAAGCTTTCTTT
TRBJ1-2	-	TRBD1	TRBV23-1	CASSQIRDRGSYGYTF	TGCGCCAGCAGTCAAATAAGGGACAGGGGATCCTATGGCTACACCTTC
TRBJ2-1	-	TRBD1	TRBV11-1	CASSFRDRGHNEQFF	TGTGCCAGCAGCTTCCGGGACAGGGGGCACAATGAGCAGTTCTTC
TRBJ2-1	few	TRBD2	TRBV19	CASRLQSSGINEQFF	TGTGCCAGTAGGCTTCAGTCTAGCGGGATCAATGAGCAGTTCTTC
TRBJ1-2	few	-	TRBV7-9	CASSSARGYTF	TGTGCCAGCAGCTCGGCTAGGGGCTACACCTTC
TRBJ2-1	-	TRBD2	TRBV9	CASSAPSGRNRAEQFF	TGTGCCAGCAGCGCCCCTAGCGGGAGGAATCGAGCTGAGCAGTTCTTC
TRBJ2-5	-	-	TRBV7-2	CASSLGTEETQYF	TGTGCCAGCAGCTTAGGGACAGAGGAGACCCAGTACTTC
TRBJ2-7	once	-	TRBV2	CASISAGSHEQYF	TGTGCCAGCATAAGCGCTGGGTCTCACGAGCAGTACTTC
TRBJ2-1	-	TRBD1	TRBV5-4	CASSSGTGSYNEQFF	TGTGCCAGCAGCTCGGGGACAGGGTCCTACAATGAGCAGTTCTTC
TRBJ2-5	few	-	TRBV2	CASGGRETQYF	TGTGCCAGCGGTGGGAGAGAGACCCAGTACTTC
TRBJ2-3	-	-	TRBV28	CASSFIAPGTAQYF	TGTGCCAGCAGTTTCATAGCCCCGGGAACCGCGCAGTATTTT
TRBJ1-2	-	-	TRBV7-3	CASSLSSGIADGYTF	TGTGCCAGCAGCTTAAGTTCAGGGATAGCGGATGGCTACACCTTC
TRBJ2-2	-	TRBD2	TRBV7-2	CASSLELAGARGELFF	TGTGCCAGCAGCTTAGAACTAGCGGGAGCCCGGGGGGAGCTGTTTTTT
TRBJ2-3	-	-	TRBV6-5	CASSYSRHRTDTQYF	TGTGCCAGCAGTTACTCCCGACACAGGACCGATACGCAGTATTTT
TRBJ1-1	-	-	TRBV11-3	CASSLFAGTEAFF	TGTGCCAGCAGCTTATTTGCGGGAACTGAAGCTTTCTTT
TRBJ1-3	-	-	TRBV9	CASSPLQGQSNGNTIYF	TGTGCCAGCAGCCCACTTCAAGGACAGTCTAATGGAAACACCATATATTTT
TRBJ2-1	once	-	TRBV4-3	CASSQSSSRRQFF	TGCGCCAGCAGCCAATCCTCTAGCCGTCGGCAGTTCTTC
TRBJ2-7	-	TRBD2	TRBV7-2	CASSPSSAGFSYEQYF	TGTGCCAGCAGCCCATCCTCAGCGGGATTCTCCTACGAGCAGTACTTC
TRBJ1-2	-	-	TRBV5-5	CASSQLEVRYTF	TGTGCCAGCAGCCAACTGGAGGTCCGCTACACCTTC
TRBJ1-3	few	TRBD1	TRBV7-2	CASSSDRARAGNTIYF	TGTGCCAGCAGTTCAGACAGGGCTCGGGCTGGAAACACCATATATTTT
TRBJ2-6	-	-	TRBV6-6	CASHKQALSGANVLTF	TGTGCCAGCCATAAACAGGCCCTCTCTGGGGCCAACGTCCTGACTTTC
TRBJ1-4	-	TRBD1	TRBV7-2	CASSLPTGGREKLFF	TGTGCCAGCAGCTTGCCGACAGGGGGCCGTGAAAAACTGTTTTTT
TRBJ1-5	-	-	TRBV2	CASSVGGVRSQHF	TGTGCCAGCAGTGTTGGAGGGGTGAGGAGTCAGCATTTT
TRBJ2-5	once	-	TRBV4-2	CASSQDSQGWETQYF	TGTGCCAGCAGCCAAGATTCTCAGGGATGGGAGACCCAGTACTTC
TRBJ1-1	-	TRBD1	TRBV19	CASSRTGMTEAFF	TGTGCCAGTAGCAGGACAGGGATGACTGAAGCTTTCTTT
TRBJ2-7	-	-	TRBV5-1	CASSYAQGNEQYF	TGCGCCAGCAGCTATGCTCAGGGTAACGAGCAGTACTTC